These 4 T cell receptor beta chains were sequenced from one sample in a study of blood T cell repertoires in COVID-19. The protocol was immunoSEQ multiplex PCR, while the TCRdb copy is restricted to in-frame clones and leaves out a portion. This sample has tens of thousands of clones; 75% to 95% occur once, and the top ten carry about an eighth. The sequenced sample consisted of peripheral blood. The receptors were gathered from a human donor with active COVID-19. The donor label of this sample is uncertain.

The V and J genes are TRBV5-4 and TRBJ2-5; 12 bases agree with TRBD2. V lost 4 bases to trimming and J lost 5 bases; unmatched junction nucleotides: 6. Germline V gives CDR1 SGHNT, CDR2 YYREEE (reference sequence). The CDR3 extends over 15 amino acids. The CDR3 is CASSQTSGSWETQYF. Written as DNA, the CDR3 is TGTGCCAGCAGCCAGACTAGCGGGAGTTGGGAGACCCAGTACTTC.

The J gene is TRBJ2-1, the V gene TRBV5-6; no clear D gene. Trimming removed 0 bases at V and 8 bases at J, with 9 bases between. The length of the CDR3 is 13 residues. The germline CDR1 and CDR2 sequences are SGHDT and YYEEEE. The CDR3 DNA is TGTGCCAGCAGCTTGGTAGGAGCCTATGAGCAGTTCTTC. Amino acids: CASSLVGAYEQFF.

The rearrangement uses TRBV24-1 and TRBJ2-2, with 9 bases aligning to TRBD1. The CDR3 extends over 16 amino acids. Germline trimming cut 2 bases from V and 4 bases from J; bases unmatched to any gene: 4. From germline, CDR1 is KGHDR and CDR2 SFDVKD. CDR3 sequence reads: CATSDYPGQGTGELFF. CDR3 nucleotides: TGTGCCACCAGTGATTACCCGGGACAGGGCACCGGGGAGCTGTTTTTT.

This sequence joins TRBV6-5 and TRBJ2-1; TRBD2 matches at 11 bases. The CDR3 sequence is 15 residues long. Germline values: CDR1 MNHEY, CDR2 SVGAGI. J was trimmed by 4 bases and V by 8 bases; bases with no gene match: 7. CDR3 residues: CASRQGTSGYNEQFF. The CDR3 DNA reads TGTGCCAGCCGACAGGGGACTAGCGGTTACAATGAGCAGTTCTTC.